The source of this T cell receptor beta chain is a study of a mutant IDH1 vaccine in newly diagnosed glioma. Overall study context: Patients were started on vaccination 4-6 weeks after radiotherapy alone, or with temozolomide cycles. Sex among treated patients split about 60% male, about 40% female; mean age was approximately 38 years. The earlier regimen, radiotherapy, temozolomide, or both, was most often both.

This table comes from immunoSEQ multiplex PCR, and its TCRdb copy is limited to in-frame clones, with some not included. This sample has more than 25,000 clones, with 60% to 85% found just once. Concerning this clone itself: The antigen remains undetermined.

Specified time point: week 35, safety follow-up. Vaccine doses each comprised 300 ug of mutant IDH1 20-mer peptide, with topical imiquimod. All eight of the vaccinations patients received fell in weeks 1, 3, 5, 7, 11, 15, 19 and 23. The TCR sequence derives from a woman younger than 45 with glioma. Some clones in this sample may be carry-over from other donors' samples. This specimen was PBMCs, taken from a glioma patient whose treatment included an IDH1 peptide vaccine.

CDR3 in amino acids: CASQTSGSTDTQYF. The CDR3 DNA reads TGTGCCAGTCAGACTAGCGGGAGCACAGATACGCAGTATTTT. This chain joins TRBV9 and TRBJ2-3, with 10 positions matching TRBD2. Germline V gene sequence: CDR1 SGDLS, CDR2 YYNGEE. The junction had 3 bases not matched to a gene; V was cut back by 8 bases and J by 0 bases. The CDR3 loop spans 14 amino acids.